Detailed here is one T cell receptor (beta chain). This record belongs to a study of T cell clonotyping in hematopoietic cell transplantation. Sequencing was performed with immunoSEQ multiplex PCR; in TCRdb, only in-frame clones are kept and a portion is missing. The sample contains roughly 12,000 clones, approximately 70% of which appear only once. Germline V gene sequence: CDR1 MNHEY, CDR2 SMNVEV (reference sequence). With 3 bases removed from V and 0 bases from J, the gap between germline ends came to 9 bases. CDR3 length: 14 residues. The V and J genes are TRBV27 and TRBJ2-7; D unresolved. This clonotype was obtained from a male patient between 55 and 70 years old who had an allogeneic stem cell transplant from an unrelated donor, so the T cells may come from the graft donor. Some clones in this sample may be carry-over from other donors' samples. The specimen comprised peripheral blood mononuclear cells, sampled 180 days after allogeneic stem cell transplant. Written as DNA, the CDR3 is TGTGCCAGCAGTTTGAGACAAAGCTCCTACGAGCAGTACTTC. It translates to CASSLRQSSYEQYF.